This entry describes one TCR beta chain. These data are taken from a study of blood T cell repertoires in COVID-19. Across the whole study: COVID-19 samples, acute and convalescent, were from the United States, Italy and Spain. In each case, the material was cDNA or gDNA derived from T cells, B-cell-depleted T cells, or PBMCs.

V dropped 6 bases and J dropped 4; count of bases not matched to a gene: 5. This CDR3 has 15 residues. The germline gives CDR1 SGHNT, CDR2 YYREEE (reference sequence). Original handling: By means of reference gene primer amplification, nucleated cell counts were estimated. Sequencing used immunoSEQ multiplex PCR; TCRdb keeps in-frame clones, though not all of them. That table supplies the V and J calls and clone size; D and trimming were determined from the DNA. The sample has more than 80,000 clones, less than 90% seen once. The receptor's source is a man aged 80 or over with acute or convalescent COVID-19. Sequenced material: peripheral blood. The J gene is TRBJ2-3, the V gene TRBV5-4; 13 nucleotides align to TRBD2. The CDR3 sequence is CASTAGLAGADTQYF. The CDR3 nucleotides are TGTGCCAGCACCGCAGGACTAGCGGGAGCAGATACGCAGTATTTT.